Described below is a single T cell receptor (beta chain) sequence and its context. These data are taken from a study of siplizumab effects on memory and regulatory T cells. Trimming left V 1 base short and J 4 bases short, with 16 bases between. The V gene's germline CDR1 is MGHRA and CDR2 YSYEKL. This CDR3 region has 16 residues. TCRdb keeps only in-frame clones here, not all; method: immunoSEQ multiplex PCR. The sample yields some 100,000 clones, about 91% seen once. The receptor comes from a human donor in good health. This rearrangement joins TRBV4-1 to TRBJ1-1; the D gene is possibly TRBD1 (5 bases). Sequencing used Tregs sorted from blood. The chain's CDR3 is CASSQVGPKRGTEAFF. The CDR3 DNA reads TGCGCCAGCAGCCAAGTCGGGCCAAAGAGGGGCACTGAAGCTTTCTTT.